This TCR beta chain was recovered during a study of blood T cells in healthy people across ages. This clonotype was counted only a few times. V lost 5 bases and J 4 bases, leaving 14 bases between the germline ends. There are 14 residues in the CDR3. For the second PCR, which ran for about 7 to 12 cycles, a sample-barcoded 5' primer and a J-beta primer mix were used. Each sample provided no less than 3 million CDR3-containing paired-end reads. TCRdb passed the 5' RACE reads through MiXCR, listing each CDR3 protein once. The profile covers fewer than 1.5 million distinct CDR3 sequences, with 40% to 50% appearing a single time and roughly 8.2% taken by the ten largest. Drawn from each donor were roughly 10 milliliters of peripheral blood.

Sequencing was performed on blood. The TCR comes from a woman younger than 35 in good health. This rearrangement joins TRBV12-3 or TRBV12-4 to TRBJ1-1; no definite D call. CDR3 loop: CASSQLTPSTEAFF. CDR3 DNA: TGTGCCAGCAGTCAACTGACCCCGAGCACTGAAGCTTTCTTT.